This T cell receptor beta chain was sequenced for a study of T cell repertoires in cytomegalovirus infection (dated by TCRdb to the late 2010s). Looking at the study overall: Alongside well-studied HLA-B-restricted epitopes, the peptide stimulations were aimed at recently identified HLA-C-restricted CMV epitopes, whose presentation resists viral immunomodulation. The HLA type of each donor mattered for the analysis, because public TCR beta signatures pointed to carriage of CMV infection along with the matching HLA type.

The CDR1 and CDR2 encoded by the germline V gene (reference sequence) are LNHDA and SQIVND. The trim is 6 bases for V and 2 bases for J, with a gap of 26 bases between the germline ends. The CDR3 covers 18 residues, taking in both the cysteine and the valine. The CDR3 DNA has 54 bases and is translated from base 1. This clonotype has a handful of counts. The target of this receptor is not known. The record has no base qualities; no much larger clone is one base away. The sequencer listed for this sample is Illumina HiSeq 1500. TCRdb cleaned the public reads at Q25 with fastp, built clones with MiXCR and kept in-frame beta chains. All rows with the same CDR3 protein become a single entry with the most common DNA and genes. This sample has 700,000 to 950,000 distinct CDR3 sequences in its table, and approximately 32% of those were observed once. Around 12% of the sample comes from the top ten. What this sample's treatment or condition label stands for: in vitro stimulation with specific CMV peptide epitopes to enrich CMV-specific T cells.

Findings and caveats that apply to the study as a whole: The ex vivo response was dominated by HLA-C-restricted CMV-specific TCR beta clonotypes, which also provided the single most frequent clonotype in two of eight donors. Carriers of CMV infection plus the relevant HLA type were discriminated by the cumulative frequency of public TCR beta family members in the study cohort and in an independent 352-donor cohort.

This TCR was sampled from a human donor in good health (CMV status not recorded). Some clones in this sample may be carry-over from other donors' samples. Sequencing was performed on cultured CD8+ T cells from PBMCs, taken from culture after CMV antigen stimulation. The sequence is built from TRBV19 and TRBJ2-7, with the D gene call left open. The CDR3 region: CASSLILLLTRAPYEQYV. The bases read TGTGCCAGTAGCCTTATATTACTCCTTACAAGGGCACCCTACGAGCAGTACGTC.